The 22 T cell receptor beta chains below were found in one sample sequenced in a study of identical twins (dated by TCRdb to about 2016). Libraries were built with 5' RACE. TCRdb records Illumina HiSeq 2000 as the sequencer. The public sequencing data were trimmed at Q25 with fastp and processed into clonotypes with MiXCR by TCRdb, which kept only in-frame beta chains. For every CDR3 protein sequence, its rows merge into one entry that carries the most common genes and DNA. Recorded for this sample are roughly 570,000 distinct CDR3 sequences; more than 9% of them occurred a single time. The ten largest account for roughly 3% of the sample. This sample also appeared in a second study, on yellow fever vaccine responses in identical twins.

The specimen was PBMCs. These receptors were collected from a woman aged 18 to 35 in good health.

V usage is TRBV4-1 and J usage is TRBJ1-1; the D gene is possibly TRBD1 (5 bases). With 1 base removed from V and 4 bases from J, the gap between germline ends came to 16 bases. Germline lookup yields CDR1 MGHRA and CDR2 YSYEKL. This CDR3 contains 16 residues. Here the CDR3 reads CASSQVQGGVGTEAFF. As DNA, the CDR3 is TGCGCCAGCAGCCAAGTCCAGGGAGGTGTTGGCACTGAAGCTTTCTTT.

The chain is built from TRBV20-1 and TRBJ2-7, with 10 bases fitting TRBD1. Germline CDR1 reads DFQATT; CDR2 reads SNEGSKA (reference sequence). V trimming: 5 bases; J trimming: 0 bases; junction bases outside the gene matches: 7. The CDR3 has 15 amino acids. CDR3 amino acids: CSAYDRGLISYEQYF. Written as DNA, the CDR3 is TGCAGTGCTTACGACAGGGGGCTAATCTCCTACGAGCAGTACTTC.

The V call is TRBV24-1, the J call TRBJ1-1; no firm D call. Germline V gives CDR1 KGHDR, CDR2 SFDVKD. This CDR3 comprises 13 residues. V lost 4 bases and J 5 bases, leaving 10 bases between the germline ends. The CDR3 sequence: CATSEGRKTEAFF. The CDR3 DNA sequence: TGTGCCACCAGTGAGGGAAGGAAGACTGAAGCTTTCTTT.

The chain combines TRBV18 with TRBJ2-7, with 9 bases that match TRBD1. The CDR3 is 15 amino acids. V lost 3 bases to trimming and J lost 2 bases; unmatched junction nucleotides: 5. Germline V gene data show CDR1 as KGHSH and CDR2 as LQKENI. The CDR3 loop reads CASSPPGQGTYEQYF. The CDR3 coding sequence is TGTGCCAGCTCACCCCCGGGACAGGGAACCTACGAGCAGTACTTC. Based on the CDR3 plus reference TRBV18 and TRBJ2-7, the full variable domain is NAGVMQNPRHLVRRRGQEARLRCSPMKGHSHVYWYRQLPEEGLKFMVYLQKENIIDESGMPKERFSAEFPKEGPSILRIQQVVRGDSAAYFCASSPPGQGTYEQYFGPGTRLTVT.

This clonotype was seen at least ten times. The rearrangement links TRBV7-2 to TRBJ1-2, with a weak D call TRBD1 (6 bases). The CDR3 length is 14 residues. Germline assignment: CDR1 SGHTA and CDR2 FQGNSA. Trimming removed 1 base from V and 4 bases from J, with 10 bases in between. CDR3 DNA sequence: TGTGCCAGCAGCTTAGACAGGGCGGCCTATGGCTACACCTTC. As protein: CASSLDRAAYGYTF.

This clonotype was picked up a small number of times. The chain couples TRBV29-1 to TRBJ2-7, with 9 bases aligning to TRBD1. CDR3 length: 14 amino acids. Germline V gene data show CDR1 as SQVTM and CDR2 as ANQGSEA. J was trimmed by 3 bases and V by 0 bases; bases with no gene match: 3. CDR3 DNA sequence: TGCAGCGTTGAAGAAGTGGACAGGGGCTACGAGCAGTACTTC. Protein sequence: CSVEEVDRGYEQYF.

Ten or more counts support this clonotype. This chain joins TRBV6-1 and TRBJ1-1; 8 bases map to TRBD1. Trimming took 7 bases from V and 4 from J; bases not matched to a gene: 5. CDR1 MNHNS and CDR2 SASEGT come from the germline V gene. The length of the CDR3 is 13 residues. In DNA form, the CDR3 reads TGTGCCAGCACCCGGACAGGGATCACTGAAGCTTTCTTT. This sequence encodes CASTRTGITEAFF.

The chain recombines TRBV7-9 with TRBJ1-1; D possibly corresponds to TRBD1 (5 bases). CDR1 and CDR2 (germline): SEHNR, FQNEAQ (reference sequence). The V gene lost 5 bases and the J gene lost 0 bases, with 13 bases spanning the gap. The length of the CDR3 is 15 residues. Here the CDR3 DNA reads TGTGCCAGCAGCCCAGGCTGGGGGATGAACACTGAAGCTTTCTTT. This gives the protein CASSPGWGMNTEAFF.

This clonotype was counted a few times. The chain employs TRBV7-2 and TRBJ2-7; D possibly uses TRBD1 or TRBD2 (5 bases each). The CDR3 has 15 residues. V gave up 5 bases and J gave up 0 bases, with 14 bases separating them. CDR1 and CDR2 (germline): SGHTA, FQGNSA. The CDR3 sequence: CASSLPIGGSYEQYF. DNA for the CDR3: TGTGCCAGCAGCCTCCCCATTGGGGGCTCCTACGAGCAGTACTTC.

This clonotype occurred many times. The genes are TRBV4-3 and TRBJ2-2; a weak D match, TRBD2 (6 bases). Trimming cost V 0 bases and J 7 bases, with 21 bases left between them. The CDR3 is 18 amino acids. Germline V CDR1 and CDR2: LGHNA, YSLEER. The CDR3 loop reads CASSQDVVVAVRGGELFF. Written as DNA, the CDR3 is TGCGCCAGCAGCCAAGACGTTGTGGTAGCGGTACGGGGCGGGGAGCTGTTTTTT.

The chain couples TRBV29-1 to TRBJ1-1; the D gene is possibly TRBD1 (6 bases). CDR1 and CDR2 (germline): SQVTM, ANQGSEA. The CDR3 extends over 16 amino acids. V gave up 4 bases and J gave up 5 bases, with 23 bases separating them. The CDR3 bases are TGCAGCGTTGTATCCCCAACAGGGAGGACTGATACTGAAGCTTTCTTT. It specifies CSVVSPTGRTDTEAFF.

The gene calls are TRBV28 and TRBJ2-7; D remains unclear. CDR3 length: 14 residues. Germline V gene data show CDR1 as MDHEN and CDR2 as SYDVKM. With 7 bases removed from V and 2 bases from J, the gap between germline ends came to 15 bases. CDR3 sequence (DNA): TGTGCCAGCACTTTGCCTCTATTACCCTACGAGCAGTACTTC. This encodes CASTLPLLPYEQYF.

This clonotype has at least ten counts. V is TRBV2 and J is TRBJ2-3, with D possibly called TRBD1 or TRBD2 (5 bases each). The germline CDR1 and CDR2 sequences are SNHLY and FYNNEI. V was pared by 10 bases and J by 1 base, with 12 bases between. The CDR3 contains 13 residues. CDR3 DNA sequence: TGTGCCAACTATGGGGGAGGCACAGATACGCAGTATTTT. This encodes CANYGGGTDTQYF.

The chain carries TRBV20-1 and TRBJ2-1; D not certain. Trimming removed 0 bases at V and 9 bases at J, with 6 bases between. Germline lookup yields CDR1 DFQATT and CDR2 SNEGSKA (reference sequence). The CDR3 has 11 residues. This CDR3 reads CSAREWSEQFF. Written as DNA, the CDR3 is TGCAGTGCTAGAGAATGGAGTGAGCAGTTCTTC.

The chain joins TRBV28 to TRBJ2-3; TRBD2 agrees at 12 bases. V shed 2 bases, J shed 0 bases, and the junction held 6 bases outside the gene matches. The CDR3 totals 18 residues. Germline assignment: CDR1 MDHEN and CDR2 SYDVKM. As DNA, the CDR3 is TGTGCCAGCAGTTTAGGGCTAGCGGGGGGGAGGAGCACAGATACGCAGTATTTT. This encodes CASSLGLAGGRSTDTQYF.

This clonotype was detected many times. The chain carries TRBV12-3 or TRBV12-4 and TRBJ2-5; D unclear. Trimming removed 8 bases from V and 5 bases from J, with 9 bases in between. CDR3 length equals 11 residues. The CDR3 sequence: CASCTGETQYF. CDR3 nucleotide sequence: TGTGCCAGCTGTACTGGGGAGACCCAGTACTTC.

This chain joins TRBV24-1 and TRBJ2-3; tentatively, D is TRBD1 (6 bases). The CDR3 is made up of 15 amino acids. V was shortened by 5 bases and J by 0 bases, with 11 bases between the two germline ends. Germline V gives CDR1 KGHDR, CDR2 SFDVKD. The CDR3 loop is CATSALDSSTDTQYF. Here the CDR3 DNA reads TGTGCCACCAGTGCCTTGGACAGCAGCACAGATACGCAGTATTTT.

This clonotype was counted many times. CDR3 region: CSVDLGARELFF. DNA for the CDR3: TGCAGCGTTGATTTGGGGGCCCGGGAGCTGTTTTTT. J is TRBJ2-2 and V is TRBV29-1, with D possibly matching TRBD1 (6 bases). V was shortened by 3 bases and J by 9 bases, with 11 bases between the two germline ends. The germline CDR1 and CDR2 sequences are SQVTM and ANQGSEA. The CDR3 runs to 12 residues.

The chain carries TRBV30 and TRBJ2-7, with D uncertain. CDR1 and CDR2 from the germline V gene are GTSNPN and SVGIG (reference sequence). The CDR3 runs to 13 residues. The V end lost 3 bases, the J end lost 2 bases, and 11 bases lay between the germline ends. CDR3 DNA sequence: TGTGCCTGGAGCCATGGACCCACCTACGAGCAGTACTTC. This translates into CAWSHGPTYEQYF.

This clonotype was detected ten times or more. The chain links TRBV10-3 to TRBJ1-4; D may be TRBD1 (5 bases). V lost 6 bases to trimming and J lost 0 bases, with 5 bases between them. The germline V gene has CDR1 ENHRY and CDR2 SYGVKD. The CDR3 consists of 13 residues. The DNA for the CDR3 is TGTGCCATCAGGGGGGCAACTAATGAAAAACTGTTTTTT. It is translated as CAIRGATNEKLFF.

This clonotype was seen only a few times. The genes are TRBV5-1 and TRBJ2-2; D unclear. The CDR3 is made up of 13 amino acids. Trimming stripped 4 bases from V and 7 bases from J, with 11 bases between. From germline, CDR1 is SGHRS and CDR2 YFSETQ. CDR3 sequence: CASSANPDGELFF. DNA for the CDR3: TGCGCCAGCAGCGCCAACCCCGACGGGGAGCTGTTTTTT.

This clonotype appeared many times. This chain uses TRBV7-9 with TRBJ2-5; 8 bases are a match to TRBD2. The CDR3 is made up of 15 amino acids. Germline V CDR1 and CDR2: SEHNR, FQNEAQ (reference sequence). J was trimmed by 9 bases and V by 2 bases; bases with no gene match: 11. The CDR3 DNA is TGTGCCAGCAGCTTAAGCGGGGGCCACGTCTTTCCCCAGTACTTC. Its protein is CASSLSGGHVFPQYF.